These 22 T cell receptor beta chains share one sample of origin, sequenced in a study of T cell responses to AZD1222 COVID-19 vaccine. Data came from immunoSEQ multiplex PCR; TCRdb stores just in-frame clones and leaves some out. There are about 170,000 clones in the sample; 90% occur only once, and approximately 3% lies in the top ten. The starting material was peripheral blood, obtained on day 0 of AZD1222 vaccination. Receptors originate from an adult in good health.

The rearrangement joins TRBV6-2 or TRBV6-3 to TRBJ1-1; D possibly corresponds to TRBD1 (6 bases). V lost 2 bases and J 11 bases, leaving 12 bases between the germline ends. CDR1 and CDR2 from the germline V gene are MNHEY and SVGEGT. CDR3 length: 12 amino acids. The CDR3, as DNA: TGTGCCAGCAGTTACGAGGGGGTATTGGCTTTCTTT. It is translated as CASSYEGVLAFF.

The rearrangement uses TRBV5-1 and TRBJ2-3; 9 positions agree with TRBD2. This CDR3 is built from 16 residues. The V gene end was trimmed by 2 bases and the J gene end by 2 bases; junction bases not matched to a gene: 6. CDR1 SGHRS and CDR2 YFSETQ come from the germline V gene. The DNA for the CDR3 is TGCGCCAGCAGCTTCATGACTAGCGGCTCCACAGATACGCAGTATTTT. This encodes CASSFMTSGSTDTQYF.

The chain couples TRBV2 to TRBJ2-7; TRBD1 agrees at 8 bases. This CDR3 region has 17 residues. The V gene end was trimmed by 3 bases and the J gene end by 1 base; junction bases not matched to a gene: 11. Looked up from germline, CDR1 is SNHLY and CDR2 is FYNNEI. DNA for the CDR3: TGTGCCAGCAGTGATAGAGGACAGGGTGTTTTTTCCTACGAGCAGTACTTC. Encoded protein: CASSDRGQGVFSYEQYF.

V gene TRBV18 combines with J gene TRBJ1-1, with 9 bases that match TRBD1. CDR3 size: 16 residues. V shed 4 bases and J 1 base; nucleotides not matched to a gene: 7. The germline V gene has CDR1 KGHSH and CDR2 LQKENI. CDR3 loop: CASSLTPTGGNTEAFF. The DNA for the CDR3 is TGTGCCAGCTCACTCACACCGACAGGGGGGAACACTGAAGCTTTCTTT.

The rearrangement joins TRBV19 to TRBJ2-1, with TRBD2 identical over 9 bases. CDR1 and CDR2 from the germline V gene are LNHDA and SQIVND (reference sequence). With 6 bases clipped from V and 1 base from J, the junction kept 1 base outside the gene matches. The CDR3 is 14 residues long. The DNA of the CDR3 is TGTGCCAGTAGGGGACTAGCTTCCTACAATGAGCAGTTCTTC. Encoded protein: CASRGLASYNEQFF. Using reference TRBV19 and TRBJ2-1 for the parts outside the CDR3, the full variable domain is DGGITQSPKYLFRKEGQNVTLSCEQNLNHDAMYWYRQDPGQGLRLIYYSQIVNDFQKGDIAEGYSVSREKKESFPLTVTSAQKNPTAFYLCASRGLASYNEQFFGPGTRLTVL.

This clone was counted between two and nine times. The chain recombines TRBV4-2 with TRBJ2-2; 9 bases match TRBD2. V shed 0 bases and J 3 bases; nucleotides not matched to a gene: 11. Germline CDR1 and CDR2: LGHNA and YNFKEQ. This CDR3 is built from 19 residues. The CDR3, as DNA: TGTGCCAGCAGCCAAGATTTACGTGGTGCGGGGGGGGACACCGGGGAGCTGTTTTTT. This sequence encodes CASSQDLRGAGGDTGELFF.

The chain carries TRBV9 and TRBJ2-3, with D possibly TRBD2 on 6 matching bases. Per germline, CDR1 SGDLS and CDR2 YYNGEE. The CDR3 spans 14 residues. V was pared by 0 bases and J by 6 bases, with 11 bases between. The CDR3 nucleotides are TGTGCCAGCAGCGTAGCGGATGGGGGGGATACGCAGTATTTT. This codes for CASSVADGGDTQYF.

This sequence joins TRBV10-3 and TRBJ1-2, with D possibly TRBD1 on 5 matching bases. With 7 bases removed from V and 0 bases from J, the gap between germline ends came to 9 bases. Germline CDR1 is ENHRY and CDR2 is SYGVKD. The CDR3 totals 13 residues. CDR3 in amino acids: CAIKAGSNYGYTF. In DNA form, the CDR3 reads TGTGCCATCAAGGCAGGGTCTAACTATGGCTACACCTTC.

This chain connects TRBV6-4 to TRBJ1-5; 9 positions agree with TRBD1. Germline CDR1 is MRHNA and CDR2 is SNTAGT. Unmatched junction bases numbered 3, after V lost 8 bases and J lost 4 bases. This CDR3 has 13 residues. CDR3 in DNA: TGTGCCAGCGCACAGGGGGCAAATCAGCCCCAGCATTTT. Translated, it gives CASAQGANQPQHF.

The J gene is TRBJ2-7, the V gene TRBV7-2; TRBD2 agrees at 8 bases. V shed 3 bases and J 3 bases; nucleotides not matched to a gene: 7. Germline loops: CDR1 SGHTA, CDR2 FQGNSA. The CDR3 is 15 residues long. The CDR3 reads CASSFQAGVLYEQYF. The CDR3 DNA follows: TGTGCCAGCAGCTTCCAAGCGGGGGTGCTCTACGAGCAGTACTTC.

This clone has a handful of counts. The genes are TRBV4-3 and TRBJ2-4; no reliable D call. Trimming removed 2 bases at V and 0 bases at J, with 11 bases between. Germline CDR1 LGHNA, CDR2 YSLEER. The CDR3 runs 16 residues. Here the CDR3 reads CASSQSRSVAKNIQYF. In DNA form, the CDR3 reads TGCGCCAGCAGCCAATCCCGGTCCGTAGCCAAAAACATTCAGTACTTC.

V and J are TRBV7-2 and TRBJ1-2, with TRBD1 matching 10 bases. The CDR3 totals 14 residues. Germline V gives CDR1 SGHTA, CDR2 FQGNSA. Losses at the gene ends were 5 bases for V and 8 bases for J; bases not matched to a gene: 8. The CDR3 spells CASSPDRGQGGYTF. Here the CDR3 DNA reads TGTGCCAGCAGCCCCGACAGGGGGCAAGGGGGCTACACCTTC. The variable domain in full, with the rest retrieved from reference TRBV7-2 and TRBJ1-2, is GAGVSQSPSNKVTEKGKDVELRCDPISGHTALYWYRQSLGQGLEFLIYFQGNSAPDKSGLPSDRFSAERTGGSVSTLTIQRTQQEDSAVYLCASSPDRGQGGYTFGSGTRLTVV.

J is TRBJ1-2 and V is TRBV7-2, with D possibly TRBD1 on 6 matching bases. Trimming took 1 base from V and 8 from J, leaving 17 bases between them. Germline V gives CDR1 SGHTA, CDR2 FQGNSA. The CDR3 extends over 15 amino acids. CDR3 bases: TGTGCCAGCAGCTTAGAAGTGGACAGCTATCACGGCTACACCTTC. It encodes CASSLEVDSYHGYTF.

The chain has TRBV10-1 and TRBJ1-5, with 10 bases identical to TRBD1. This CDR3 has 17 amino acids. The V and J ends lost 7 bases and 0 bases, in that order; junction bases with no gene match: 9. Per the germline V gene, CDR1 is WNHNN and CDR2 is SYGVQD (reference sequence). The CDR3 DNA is TGCGCCAGCATCGGACAGGGGGGATGTTATAGCAATCAGCCCCAGCATTTT. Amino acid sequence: CASIGQGGCYSNQPQHF.

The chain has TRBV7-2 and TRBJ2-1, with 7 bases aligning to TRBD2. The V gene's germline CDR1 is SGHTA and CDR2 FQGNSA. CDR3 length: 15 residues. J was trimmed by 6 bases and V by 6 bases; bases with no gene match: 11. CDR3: CASSPPGLKFNEQFF. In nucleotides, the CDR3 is TGTGCCAGCAGTCCCCCGGGACTAAAGTTCAATGAGCAGTTCTTC.

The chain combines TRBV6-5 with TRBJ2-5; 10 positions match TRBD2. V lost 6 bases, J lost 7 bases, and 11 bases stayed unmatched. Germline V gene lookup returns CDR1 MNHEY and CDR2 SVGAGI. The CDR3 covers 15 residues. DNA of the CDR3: TGTGCCAGCAGAGATGAGCAGGGACTAGCGTCGACCCAGTACTTC. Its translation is CASRDEQGLASTQYF.

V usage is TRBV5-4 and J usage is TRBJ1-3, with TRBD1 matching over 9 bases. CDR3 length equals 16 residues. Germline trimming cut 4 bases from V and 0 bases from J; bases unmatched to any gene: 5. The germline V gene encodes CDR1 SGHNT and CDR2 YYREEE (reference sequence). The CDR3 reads CASSRTGVPSGNTIYF. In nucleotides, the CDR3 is TGTGCCAGCAGCAGGACAGGGGTACCCTCTGGAAACACCATATATTTT.

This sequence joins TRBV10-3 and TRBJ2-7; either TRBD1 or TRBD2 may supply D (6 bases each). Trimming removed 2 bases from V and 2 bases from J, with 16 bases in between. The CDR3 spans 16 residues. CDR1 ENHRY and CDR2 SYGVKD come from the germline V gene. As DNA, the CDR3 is TGTGCCATCAGTGAGGATTCTCCGGGGGCTCCCTACGAGCAGTACTTC. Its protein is CAISEDSPGAPYEQYF.

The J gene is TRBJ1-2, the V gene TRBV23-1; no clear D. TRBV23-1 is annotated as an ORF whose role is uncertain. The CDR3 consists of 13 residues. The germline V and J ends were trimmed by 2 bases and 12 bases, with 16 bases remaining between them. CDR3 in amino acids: CASSQPAVAEHTF. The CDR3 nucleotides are TGCGCCAGCAGTCAACCCGCGGTGGCAGAACACACCTTC.

The CDR3, as DNA: TGTGCCAGCAGCTTACTTTCAACGGGCTACACCTTC. It codes for CASSLLSTGYTF. J is TRBJ1-2 and V is TRBV7-9; D gene ambiguous. The CDR3 length is 12 residues. From germline, CDR1 is SEHNR and CDR2 FQNEAQ (reference sequence). The V end was cut by 2 bases, the J end by 8 bases, with 9 bases between.

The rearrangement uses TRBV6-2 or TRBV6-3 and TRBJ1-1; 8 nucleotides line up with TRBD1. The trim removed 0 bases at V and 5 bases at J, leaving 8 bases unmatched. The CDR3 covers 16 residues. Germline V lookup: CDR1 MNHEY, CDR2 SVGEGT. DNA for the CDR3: TGTGCCAGCAGTTACTCGCCAGGGGGCGGCGGTACTGAAGCTTTCTTT. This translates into CASSYSPGGGGTEAFF.

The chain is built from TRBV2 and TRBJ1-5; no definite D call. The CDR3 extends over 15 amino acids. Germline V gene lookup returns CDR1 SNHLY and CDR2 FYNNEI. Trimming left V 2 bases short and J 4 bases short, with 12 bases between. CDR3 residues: CASSETGTRNQPQHF. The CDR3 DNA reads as TGTGCCAGCAGTGAAACGGGCACACGGAATCAGCCCCAGCATTTT.